This T cell receptor beta chain comes out of a study of cytotoxic CD8 clonotypes in ibrutinib-treated CLL (dated by TCRdb to about 2021). For context, the study as a whole: The cohort included around 15 treatment-naive and about a dozen relapsed/refractory patients; roughly 17 were IGHV unmutated. Responses were partial in approximately 24 patients and complete in 2; after median approximately 5.5 years follow-up, around 15 stayed in remission and some twelve progressed. Response samples were obtained after a median of around 11 months of treatment, with a range of roughly 6 to 36 months. On average, each sample yielded roughly 250,000 productive templates and around 100,000 productive rearrangements. Longitudinal samples were available for about 30% of the roughly 86 trial participants. Cryopreserved peripheral blood mononuclear cells were obtained prior to treatment, at the time of response, and at either disease progression or sustained remission. Every sample from remission and from progressive disease was obtained while the patients were still on ibrutinib. General conclusions and limits of the study: Baseline clonality exceeded that of age-matched healthy donors and correlated strongly with circulating CD8+ T-cell counts. Clonality rose at ibrutinib response, remained stable during sustained remission, and dropped back toward baseline at progression. Public clonotypes were rare and either contracted or stayed stable during treatment, and the rise in clonality at ibrutinib response reflected the expansion of private clonotypes. Sampling times were not matched between patients in sustained remission and patients whose disease was progressing, and lymph node repertoires were not examined.

In regard to this clone: This clone's antigen is unknown. No clone much larger than this one lies a single base away; base qualities are absent.

The goal of deep resolution MiSeq sequencing was a depth between 1 in 1 million and 1 in 200,000 T cells, and coverage averaged 10x per clonotype. The immunoSEQ hsTCRB Kit was used to generate TCR beta libraries. As for the authors' bioinformatics: The data were analyzed with ImmunoSEQ Analyzer and ImmunoSEQ Data Assistant, and V, D and J gene assignments followed IMGT definitions. Clonality, which ranges from 0 to 1, was calculated as one minus the normalized Shannon entropy of productive rearrangement frequencies. Only overrepresented clonotypes making up at least 0.05% of the repertoire of each patient were included in the public clonotype analysis. Some 13 age-matched healthy donor repertoires from immuneACCESS served as clonality controls. TCRdb limited this immuneACCESS table to in-frame rearrangements with V and J called. A share of clones is missing; checked studies link under half to unresolved V genes, and the rest is unexplained. D and trimming come from the DNA, and the V and J calls and clone size come from that table. The table for this sample lists fewer than 200,000 clones; approximately 80% of them were counted only once. The biggest ten clones account for about 5% of the sample.

According to the study, the label for this sample's time point signals: 24 months on ibrutinib. For TCR beta library preparation, roughly 2.2 micrograms of genomic DNA were isolated from cryopreserved PBMCs. Longitudinal blood samples from CLL patients receiving ibrutinib monotherapy were subjected to high-throughput TCR beta sequencing. The patients took part in an open-label, single-center phase 2 trial of ibrutinib monotherapy. This sequence was found in a human donor with chronic lymphocytic leukemia. Sequenced material: PBMCs, taken after 24 months of ibrutinib treatment.

The nucleotide sequence is given as TGTGCCAGCATCCCGGGGGTTAGCGAGATCACAGATACGCAGTATTTT. Translation gives CASIPGVSEITDTQYF. The V and J segments used are TRBV7-9 and TRBJ2-3, with TRBD2 perhaps the D gene, on 6 matching bases. Reading the germline V gene (reference sequence) gives CDR1 SEHNR and CDR2 FQNEAQ. The trim is 7 bases for V and 2 bases for J, with a gap of 19 bases between the germline ends. The CDR3 runs 16 residues from the cysteine to the phenylalanine. CDR3 DNA is the only sequence kept; it has 48 bases, read in frame from the first base.